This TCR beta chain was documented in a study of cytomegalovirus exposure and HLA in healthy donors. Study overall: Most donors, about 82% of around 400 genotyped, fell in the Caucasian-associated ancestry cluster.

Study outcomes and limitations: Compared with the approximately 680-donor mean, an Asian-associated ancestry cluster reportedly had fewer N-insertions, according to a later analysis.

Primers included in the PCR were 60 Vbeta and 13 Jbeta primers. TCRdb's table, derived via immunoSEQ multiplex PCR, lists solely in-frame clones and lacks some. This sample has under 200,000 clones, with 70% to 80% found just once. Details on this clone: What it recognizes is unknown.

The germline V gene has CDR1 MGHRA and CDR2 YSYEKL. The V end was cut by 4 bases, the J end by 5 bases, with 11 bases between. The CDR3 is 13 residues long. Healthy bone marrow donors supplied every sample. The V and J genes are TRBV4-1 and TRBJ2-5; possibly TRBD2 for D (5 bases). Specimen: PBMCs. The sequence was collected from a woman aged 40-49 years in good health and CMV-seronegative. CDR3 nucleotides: TGCGCCAGCAGCCGACTGAGAGGGGAGACCCAGTACTTC. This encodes CASSRLRGETQYF.